This T cell receptor (beta chain) was recorded in a study of T cell repertoires in cytomegalovirus infection. Findings and limits, study-wide: Cumulative frequency (of public TCR beta family members) identified carriers of CMV plus the relevant HLA. Dominating the ex vivo response were HLA-C-restricted CMV-specific TCR beta clonotypes.

Of note for this clonotype: The target antigen is unknown.

From the reads, TCRdb called clonotypes with MiXCR, one entry per CDR3 protein. The sample records roughly 230,000 distinct CDR3 sequences, 22% being singletons. Germline V gene sequence: CDR1 SGHVS, CDR2 FNYEAQ. The CDR3 has 13 amino acids. V dropped 5 bases and J dropped 6; count of bases not matched to a gene: 2. The J gene is TRBJ2-2, the V gene TRBV7-6, with 8 bases lining up with TRBD1. Sequencing was done on a sample of CD8+ T cells from PBMCs. This clonotype originated in a human donor in good health (CMV status not recorded). Some clones in this sample may be carry-over from other donors' samples. The CDR3 protein is CASSPGGPGELFF. The CDR3 region has the DNA TGTGCCAGCAGCCCAGGGGGCCCCGGGGAGCTGTTTTTT.